This T cell receptor beta chain was identified in a study of blood T cell repertoires in COVID-19. For the study at large: Sites across the United States, Italy and Spain contributed samples from acute and convalescent COVID-19.

Participant-given clinical history determined each cohort assignment. The germline V and J ends were trimmed by 2 bases and 0 bases, with 10 bases remaining between them. Germline values: CDR1 SGHTA, CDR2 FQGNSA. The CDR3 has 15 amino acids. TCRdb's table, derived via immunoSEQ multiplex PCR, lists solely in-frame clones and lacks some. Of 350,000 to 500,000 clones in the sample, about 88% are singletons; the top ten hold 1.4% to 1.5%. The gene calls are TRBV7-2 and TRBJ1-2; a possible D gene is TRBD1 (5 bases). The clonotype was recovered from a woman aged 18-30 years who had been exposed to COVID-19. Sequencing was done on a sample of PBMCs or T cells enriched from blood (not recorded which). The CDR3 reads CASSLMGGANYGYTF. Written as DNA, the CDR3 is TGTGCCAGCAGCTTAATGGGGGGAGCTAACTATGGCTACACCTTC.